The clone carrying this T cell receptor beta chain showed up many times. The antigen remains unidentified. As the template, RNA transcripts were used to amplify TCR beta CDR3 regions. In the first round, RT-PCR was carried out with HTBI primers, and a multiplex PCR formed the second round. TCRdb ran MiXCR on the multiplex PCR reads and lists one entry per CDR3 protein. The repertoire holds about 400,000 distinct CDR3 sequences, 15% seen once, with about 7% in the top ten. The CDR3 length is 12 residues. Germline-derived CDR1 and CDR2 are MNHEY and SVGAGI. Trimming removed 5 bases at V and 9 bases at J, with 10 bases between. This specimen belongs to a study of Graves' ophthalmopathy and Graves' hyperthyroidism. Study results and limitations: Sensitivity of roughly 88% and specificity of about 81% were achieved when a 13-signature model separated ophthalmopathy from stable hyperthyroidism. Among expanded thyroid clonotypes above 0.001 frequency, most also occurred in blood.

Diagnosis used clinical symptoms, serum thyroxine, TRAb, thyroid ultrasound and orbital computed tomography. The source of the PBMCs was roughly 10 ml of fresh peripheral blood. The sequencing sample was made of peripheral blood. The chain couples TRBV6-5 to TRBJ2-2; possible D gene TRBD1, 5 bases. The clonotype comes from a woman aged 18-29 years with stable Graves' hyperthyroidism. The CDR3 is CASSQGTRELFF. The CDR3 DNA reads TGTGCCAGCAGTCAGGGTACTCGGGAGCTGTTTTTT.